Below, 26 T cell receptor beta chains from the same sample are listed, as sequenced in a study of T cell responses to AZD1222 COVID-19 vaccine. Method: immunoSEQ multiplex PCR; TCRdb's copy keeps in-frame clones and lacks some. The sample holds about 35,000 clones, about 88% seen once. Sequenced here: peripheral blood, sampled on day 0 of AZD1222 vaccination. These receptors were taken from an adult in good health.

This chain joins TRBV19 and TRBJ2-7; possible D gene TRBD2, 5 bases. This CDR3 region has 14 residues. Per the germline V gene, CDR1 is LNHDA and CDR2 is SQIVND (reference sequence). Trimming removed 7 bases at V and 1 base at J, with 14 bases between. CDR3 region: CASNRETGSYEQYF. As DNA, the CDR3 is TGTGCCAGTAATAGGGAAACGGGGTCCTACGAGCAGTACTTC.

This chain links TRBV5-1 with TRBJ1-6, with TRBD1 matching over 7 bases. The CDR3 contains 15 residues. Germline V gene sequence: CDR1 SGHRS, CDR2 YFSETQ. V trimming: 4 bases; J trimming: 10 bases; junction bases outside the gene matches: 11. As DNA, the CDR3 is TGCGCCAGCAGCACTGTGACAGGGAGCCAGTCACCCCTCCACTTT. It codes for CASSTVTGSQSPLHF. The complete variable domain, with remaining parts taken from reference TRBV5-1 and TRBJ1-6, reads KAGVTQTPRYLIKTRGQQVTLSCSPISGHRSVSWYQQTPGQGLQFLFEYFSETQRNKGNFPGRFSGRQFSNSRSEMNVSTLELGDSALYLCASSTVTGSQSPLHFGNGTRLTVT.

CDR3 sequence: CATSSGGQNIQYF. CDR3 nucleotide sequence: TGTGCCACCAGCAGTGGGGGGCAAAACATTCAGTACTTC. The J gene is TRBJ2-4, the V gene TRBV15, with D possibly called TRBD1 or TRBD2 (6 bases each). The CDR3 is 13 residues long. Germline CDR1 is LNHNV and CDR2 is YYDKDF (reference sequence). The ends were cut back, 3 bases at V and 5 bases at J, with 8 bases in the middle.

The chain couples TRBV5-8 to TRBJ1-5; maybe TRBD1 (6 bases). This CDR3 has 15 amino acids. CDR1 is SGHTS, CDR2 YDEGEE, per germline. Trimming took off 5 bases at V and 4 bases at J, with 16 bases between the two ends. CDR3 in DNA: TGTGCCAGCAGTCGCGGGACATCCGGTAATCAGCCCCAGCATTTT. It is translated as CASSRGTSGNQPQHF.

The chain combines TRBV15 with TRBJ1-2; maybe TRBD1 (5 bases). Trimming pared 3 bases from V and 4 bases from J, leaving 15 bases between. The CDR3 sequence is 15 residues long. The germline CDR1 and CDR2 sequences are LNHNV and YYDKDF (reference sequence). The CDR3 here is CATSSRQPGGYGYTF. The CDR3, as DNA: TGTGCCACCAGCAGCAGACAGCCGGGTGGCTATGGCTACACCTTC.

V and J are TRBV5-1 and TRBJ2-1; 8 bases are shared with TRBD2. From germline, CDR1 is SGHRS and CDR2 YFSETQ. With V trimmed by 2 bases and J by 4 bases, 5 bases remained unmatched. The CDR3 has 15 amino acids. CDR3 nucleotides: TGCGCCAGCAGCTTCCTAGCGGGTGCTTACAATGAGCAGTTCTTC. Protein sequence: CASSFLAGAYNEQFF.

This sequence joins TRBV30 and TRBJ2-5, with 10 bases aligning to TRBD2. The J segment lost 5 bases and the V segment lost 2 bases, leaving 5 bases of the junction unmatched. Germline V gene lookup returns CDR1 GTSNPN and CDR2 SVGIG (reference sequence). The CDR3 is 14 residues long. The CDR3 DNA sequence: TGTGCCTGGAGTACTAGCGGGATTAGGGAGACCCAGTACTTC. This gives the protein CAWSTSGIRETQYF.

The chain recombines TRBV18 with TRBJ1-1; TRBD1 matches 10 bases. Trimming at V came to 6 bases and at J to 3 bases, leaving 10 bases not matched to a gene. CDR1 is KGHSH, CDR2 LQKENI, per germline. The CDR3 covers 16 residues. CDR3 protein: CASSPMGQGFHTEAFF. CDR3 coding DNA: TGTGCCAGCTCCCCCATGGGACAGGGGTTTCACACTGAAGCTTTCTTT.

V is TRBV4-2 and J is TRBJ2-3; the match to TRBD2 covers 12 bases. J was trimmed by 2 bases and V by 0 bases; bases with no gene match: 6. CDR1 is LGHNA and CDR2 is YNFKEQ in the germline V gene. The CDR3 extends over 18 amino acids. CDR3 nucleotide sequence: TGTGCCAGCAGCCAAGATCAAGGACTAGCGGGACCCACAGATACGCAGTATTTT. This translates into CASSQDQGLAGPTDTQYF.

The chain is built from TRBV7-3 and TRBJ1-1; D gene uncertain. Germline V lookup: CDR1 SGHTA, CDR2 FQGTGA. Trimming cost V 2 bases and J 7 bases, with 11 bases left between them. This CDR3 is built from 13 residues. The CDR3 region has the DNA TGTGCCAGCAGCTTAGGCCGGTCCGATGAAGCTTTCTTT. This codes for CASSLGRSDEAFF.

The genes are TRBV9 and TRBJ2-5; a possible D gene is TRBD2 (6 bases). CDR1 SGDLS and CDR2 YYNGEE come from the germline V gene. The V and J ends lost 0 bases and 5 bases respectively, with 17 bases between them. This CDR3 spans 16 amino acids. The CDR3 is CASSVGAGLRTETQYF. The CDR3 coding sequence is TGTGCCAGCAGCGTAGGGGCGGGGCTCAGGACGGAGACCCAGTACTTC.

The chain carries TRBV7-9 and TRBJ2-1; TRBD2 is a possible D gene (5 bases). Deletions cut 3 bases from V and 9 bases from J, with 12 bases between. The germline gives CDR1 SEHNR, CDR2 FQNEAQ (reference sequence). The CDR3 is 13 amino acids. CDR3 sequence (DNA): TGTGCCAGCAGCTTTGTTGGCGGGCCTGAGCAGTTCTTC. It translates to CASSFVGGPEQFF.

This sequence joins TRBV28 and TRBJ2-1, with D perhaps TRBD1 or TRBD2 (6 bases each). V was shortened by 9 bases and J by 4 bases, with 16 bases between the two germline ends. Germline V CDR1 and CDR2: MDHEN, SYDVKM. CDR3 length: 14 residues. CDR3 bases: TGTGCCAGTCCCCCTAGGGGGGTTTACAATGAGCAGTTCTTC. This sequence encodes CASPPRGVYNEQFF.

The CDR3 nucleotides are TGTGCCTGGAGTGTACAGGGTTTAGGCTACACCTTC. Amino acids: CAWSVQGLGYTF. The rearrangement links TRBV30 to TRBJ1-2; maybe TRBD1 (6 bases). Germline CDR1 reads GTSNPN; CDR2 reads SVGIG (reference sequence). The CDR3 runs to 12 residues. Trimming stripped 0 bases from V and 8 bases from J, with 10 bases between.

The chain couples TRBV28 to TRBJ1-1; the D is unclear. The V gene lost 2 bases and the J gene lost 1 base, with 8 bases spanning the gap. The germline V gene encodes CDR1 MDHEN and CDR2 SYDVKM. The CDR3 sequence is 14 residues long. The CDR3 nucleotides are TGTGCCAGCAGTTTAACCGAGGCGAACACTGAAGCTTTCTTT. Translated: CASSLTEANTEAFF. Full variable domain (rest looked up from reference TRBV28 and TRBJ1-1): DVKVTQSSRYLVKRTGEKVFLECVQDMDHENMFWYRQDPGLGLRLIYFSYDVKMKEKGDIPEGYSVSREKKERFSLILESASTNQTSMYLCASSLTEANTEAFFGQGTRLTVV.

This chain joins TRBV9 and TRBJ1-6, with 9 bases matching TRBD1. This CDR3 contains 15 residues. Germline CDR1 reads SGDLS; CDR2 reads YYNGEE. V lost 3 bases to trimming and J lost 7 bases; unmatched junction nucleotides: 5. CDR3 sequence: CASSARTGDNSPLHF. CDR3 nucleotides: TGTGCCAGCAGCGCCCGGACAGGGGACAATTCACCCCTCCACTTT.

The CDR3 loop reads CAVRQNYGYTF. The CDR3 nucleotides are TGTGCCGTACGACAGAACTATGGCTACACCTTC. The chain couples TRBV10-3 to TRBJ1-2; a possible D gene is TRBD1 (5 bases). CDR3 size: 11 residues. V was clipped by 11 bases and J by 2 bases, with 9 bases between them. In germline, CDR1 is ENHRY, CDR2 SYGVKD.

V is TRBV27 and J is TRBJ2-5; the match to TRBD2 covers 7 bases. Trimming at V came to 6 bases and at J to 1 base, leaving 11 bases not matched to a gene. The germline V gene has CDR1 MNHEY and CDR2 SMNVEV (reference sequence). The CDR3 spans 16 residues. The CDR3 coding sequence is TGTGCCAGCAGACCCGGATGGGGGAGGGGCCAAGAGACCCAGTACTTC. As protein: CASRPGWGRGQETQYF.

The chain joins TRBV5-6 to TRBJ1-4; D unresolved. The length of the CDR3 is 13 residues. V gave up 2 bases and J gave up 8 bases, with 10 bases separating them. Per the germline V gene, CDR1 is SGHDT and CDR2 is YYEEEE. The DNA of the CDR3 is TGTGCCAGCAGCTTAAGGTCGAACGAAAAACTGTTTTTT. Amino acid sequence: CASSLRSNEKLFF.

The CDR3 coding sequence is TGCAGTGCTAGTGCGGGGAGCCATGGCTACACCTTC. This gives the protein CSASAGSHGYTF. V gene TRBV20-1 combines with J gene TRBJ1-2; D remains ambiguous. CDR1 and CDR2 from the germline V gene are DFQATT and SNEGSKA (reference sequence). The CDR3 covers 12 residues. V lost 3 bases to trimming and J lost 6 bases, with 11 bases between them.

This rearrangement joins TRBV5-6 to TRBJ1-2; D call uncertain. Between the trimmed V and J ends, which lost 0 bases and 4 bases, there was a span of 13 bases. Per germline, CDR1 SGHDT and CDR2 YYEEEE. CDR3 size: 15 residues. The CDR3 protein is CASSLGEAGVYGYTF. The CDR3 nucleotides read TGTGCCAGCAGCTTGGGGGAGGCAGGCGTCTATGGCTACACCTTC. Complete variable domain (other parts from reference TRBV5-6 and TRBJ1-2): DAGVTQSPTHLIKTRGQQVTLRCSPKSGHDTVSWYQQALGQGPQFIFQYYEEEERQRGNFPDRFSGHQFPNYSSELNVNALLLGDSALYLCASSLGEAGVYGYTFGSGTRLTVV.

The V and J genes are TRBV27 and TRBJ2-4; D perhaps matches TRBD1 (6 bases). V was clipped by 6 bases and J by 7 bases, with 19 bases between them. Germline V lookup: CDR1 MNHEY, CDR2 SMNVEV (reference sequence). This CDR3 is 15 amino acids long. The CDR3 nucleotides read TGTGCCAGCAGCGAACTCAACAGGGCCGGGAACATTCAGTACTTC. This gives the protein CASSELNRAGNIQYF.

The chain couples TRBV19 to TRBJ2-7; 7 bases are shared with TRBD2. The CDR3 length is 15 residues. Looked up from germline, CDR1 is LNHDA and CDR2 is SQIVND (reference sequence). With V trimmed by 5 bases and J by 5 bases, 12 bases remained unmatched. Written as DNA, the CDR3 is TGTGCCAGTAGTTTAACCCCGGGGGGACGAGACGAGCAGTACTTC. Protein product: CASSLTPGGRDEQYF.

The rearrangement links TRBV7-2 to TRBJ1-4; 10 nucleotides agree with TRBD1. V was pared by 1 base and J by 8 bases, with 4 bases of the junction left unmatched. The CDR3 is made up of 15 amino acids. CDR1 SGHTA and CDR2 FQGNSA come from the germline V gene. The CDR3 here is CASSLVGDRGEKLFF. In DNA, the CDR3 is TGTGCCAGCAGCTTAGTTGGGGACAGGGGAGAAAAACTGTTTTTT.

The chain uses TRBV3-1 (or the pseudogene TRBV3-2) and TRBJ2-1, with a weak D call TRBD2 (6 bases). Germline V lookup: CDR1 LGHDT, CDR2 YNNKEL (reference sequence). V gave up 1 base and J gave up 8 bases, with 15 bases separating them. The CDR3 spans 15 residues. This CDR3 reads CASSQVGMERDEQFF. In nucleotides, the CDR3 is TGTGCCAGCAGCCAAGTTGGCATGGAGCGGGATGAGCAGTTCTTC.

The V call is TRBV5-8, the J call TRBJ1-6, with D unclear. Deletions cut 3 bases from V and 12 bases from J, with 10 bases between. Germline loops: CDR1 SGHTS, CDR2 YDEGEE. This CDR3 has 12 amino acids. The CDR3 DNA follows: TGTGCCAGCAGCTCGGACGTTGAACCCCTCCACTTT. It yields the protein CASSSDVEPLHF.